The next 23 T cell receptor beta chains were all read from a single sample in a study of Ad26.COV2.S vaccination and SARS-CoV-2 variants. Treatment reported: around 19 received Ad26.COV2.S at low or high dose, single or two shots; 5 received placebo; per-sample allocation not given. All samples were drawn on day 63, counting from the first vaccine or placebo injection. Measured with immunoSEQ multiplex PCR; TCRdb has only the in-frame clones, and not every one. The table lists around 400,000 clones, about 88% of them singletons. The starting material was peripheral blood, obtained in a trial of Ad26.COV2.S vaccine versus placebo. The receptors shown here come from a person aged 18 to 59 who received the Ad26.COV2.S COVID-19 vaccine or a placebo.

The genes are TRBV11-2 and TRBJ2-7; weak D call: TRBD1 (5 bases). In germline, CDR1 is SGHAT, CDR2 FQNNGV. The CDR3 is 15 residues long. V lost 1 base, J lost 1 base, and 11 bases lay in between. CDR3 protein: CASSLAGWQSYEQYF. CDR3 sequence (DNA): TGTGCCAGCAGCTTAGCAGGGTGGCAGTCCTACGAGCAGTACTTC.

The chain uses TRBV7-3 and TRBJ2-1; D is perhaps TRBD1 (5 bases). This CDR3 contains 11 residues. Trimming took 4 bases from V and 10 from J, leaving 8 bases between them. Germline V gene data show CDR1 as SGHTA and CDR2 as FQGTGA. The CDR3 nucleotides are TGTGCCAGCAGCTCCGACAGCGAGCAGTTCTTC. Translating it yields CASSSDSEQFF.

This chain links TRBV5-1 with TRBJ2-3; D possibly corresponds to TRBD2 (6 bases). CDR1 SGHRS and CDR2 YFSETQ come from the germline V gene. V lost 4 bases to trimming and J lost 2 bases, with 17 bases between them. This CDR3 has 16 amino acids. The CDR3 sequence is CASSSTRRVHTDTQYF. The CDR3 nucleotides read TGCGCCAGCAGCAGTACTAGGAGGGTCCACACAGATACGCAGTATTTT. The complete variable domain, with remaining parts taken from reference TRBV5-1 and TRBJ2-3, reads KAGVTQTPRYLIKTRGQQVTLSCSPISGHRSVSWYQQTPGQGLQFLFEYFSETQRNKGNFPGRFSGRQFSNSRSEMNVSTLELGDSALYLCASSSTRRVHTDTQYFGPGTRLTVL.

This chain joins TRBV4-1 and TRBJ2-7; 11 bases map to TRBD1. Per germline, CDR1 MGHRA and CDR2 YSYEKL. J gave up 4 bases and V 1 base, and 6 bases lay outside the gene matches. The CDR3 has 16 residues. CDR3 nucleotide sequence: TGCGCCAGCAGCCAAGCTATGGGGACAGGGGGGTACGAGCAGTACTTC. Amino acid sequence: CASSQAMGTGGYEQYF.

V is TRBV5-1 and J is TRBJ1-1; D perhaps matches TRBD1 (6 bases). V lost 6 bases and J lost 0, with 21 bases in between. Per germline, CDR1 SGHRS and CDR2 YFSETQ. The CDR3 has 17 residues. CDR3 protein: CASIPRPGQRMNTEAFF. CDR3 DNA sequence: TGCGCCAGCATCCCGAGGCCGGGACAAAGGATGAACACTGAAGCTTTCTTT.

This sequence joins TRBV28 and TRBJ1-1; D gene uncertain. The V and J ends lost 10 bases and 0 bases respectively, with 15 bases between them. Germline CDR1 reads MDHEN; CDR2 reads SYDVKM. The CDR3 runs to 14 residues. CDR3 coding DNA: TGTGCCATCGCCCCCGGAGCTTTGAACACTGAAGCTTTCTTT. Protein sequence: CAIAPGALNTEAFF.

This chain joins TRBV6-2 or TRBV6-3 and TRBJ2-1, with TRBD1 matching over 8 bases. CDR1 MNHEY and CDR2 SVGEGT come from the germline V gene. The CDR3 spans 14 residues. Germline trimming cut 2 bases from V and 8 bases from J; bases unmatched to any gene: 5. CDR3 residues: CASSYTQGADEQFF. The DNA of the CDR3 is TGTGCCAGCAGTTACACCCAGGGGGCAGATGAGCAGTTCTTC.

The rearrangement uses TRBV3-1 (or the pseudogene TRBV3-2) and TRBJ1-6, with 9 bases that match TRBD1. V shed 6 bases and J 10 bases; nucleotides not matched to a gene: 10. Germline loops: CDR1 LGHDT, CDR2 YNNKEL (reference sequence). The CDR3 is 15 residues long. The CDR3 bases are TGTGCCAGCAGGGAACCGGGACAGGGTTACTCACCCCTCCACTTT. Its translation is CASREPGQGYSPLHF.

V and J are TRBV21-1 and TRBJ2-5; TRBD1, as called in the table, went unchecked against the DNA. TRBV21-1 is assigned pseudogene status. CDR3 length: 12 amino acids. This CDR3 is CASAGGQETQYF. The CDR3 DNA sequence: TGTGCCAGTGCAGGGGGCCAAGAGACCCAGTACTTC.

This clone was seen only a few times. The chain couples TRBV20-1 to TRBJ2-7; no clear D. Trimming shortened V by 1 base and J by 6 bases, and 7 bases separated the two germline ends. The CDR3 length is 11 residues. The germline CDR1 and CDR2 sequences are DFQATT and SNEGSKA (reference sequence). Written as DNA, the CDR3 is TGCAGTGCTAGAGGGACGGGCGAGCAGTACTTC. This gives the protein CSARGTGEQYF.

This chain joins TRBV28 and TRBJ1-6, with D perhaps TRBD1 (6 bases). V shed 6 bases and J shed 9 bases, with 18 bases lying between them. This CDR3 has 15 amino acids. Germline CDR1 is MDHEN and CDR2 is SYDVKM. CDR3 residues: CASRPATGSSSPLHF. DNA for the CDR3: TGTGCCAGCAGGCCTGCCACAGGGTCCAGTTCACCCCTCCACTTT.

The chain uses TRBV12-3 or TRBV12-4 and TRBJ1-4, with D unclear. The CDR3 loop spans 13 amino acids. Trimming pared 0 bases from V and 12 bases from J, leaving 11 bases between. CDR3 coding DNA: TGTGCCAGCAGTTTAGCGCTACCAGGAGAACTGTTTTTT. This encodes CASSLALPGELFF.

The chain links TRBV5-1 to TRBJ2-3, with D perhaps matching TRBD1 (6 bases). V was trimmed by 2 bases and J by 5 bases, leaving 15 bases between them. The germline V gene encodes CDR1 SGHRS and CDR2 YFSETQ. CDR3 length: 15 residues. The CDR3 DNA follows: TGCGCCAGCAGCTTAGCGGTGGGGGCCGGAGATACGCAGTATTTT. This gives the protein CASSLAVGAGDTQYF. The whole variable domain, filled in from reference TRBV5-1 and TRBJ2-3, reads KAGVTQTPRYLIKTRGQQVTLSCSPISGHRSVSWYQQTPGQGLQFLFEYFSETQRNKGNFPGRFSGRQFSNSRSEMNVSTLELGDSALYLCASSLAVGAGDTQYFGPGTRLTVL.

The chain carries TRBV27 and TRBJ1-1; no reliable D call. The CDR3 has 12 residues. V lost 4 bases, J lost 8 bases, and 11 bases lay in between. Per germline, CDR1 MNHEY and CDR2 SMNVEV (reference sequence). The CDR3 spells CASSYRYGEAFF. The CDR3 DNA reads TGTGCCAGCAGTTACCGCTACGGGGAAGCTTTCTTT.

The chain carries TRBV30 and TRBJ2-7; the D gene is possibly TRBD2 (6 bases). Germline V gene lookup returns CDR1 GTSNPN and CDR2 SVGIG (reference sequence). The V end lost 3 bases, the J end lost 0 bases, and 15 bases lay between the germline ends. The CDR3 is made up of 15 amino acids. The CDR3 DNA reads TGTGCCTGGAGCGTAGGGCTCGGGGGCTCCTACGAGCAGTACTTC. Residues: CAWSVGLGGSYEQYF.

The chain's CDR3 is CASADRAAGNTIYF. The DNA of the CDR3 is TGTGCCAGCGCCGACAGGGCTGCTGGAAACACCATATATTTT. The chain is built from TRBV6-5 and TRBJ1-3; 7 positions match TRBD1. The CDR3 has 14 amino acids. Germline CDR1 is MNHEY and CDR2 is SVGAGI. The J segment lost 2 bases and the V segment lost 8 bases, leaving 6 bases of the junction unmatched.

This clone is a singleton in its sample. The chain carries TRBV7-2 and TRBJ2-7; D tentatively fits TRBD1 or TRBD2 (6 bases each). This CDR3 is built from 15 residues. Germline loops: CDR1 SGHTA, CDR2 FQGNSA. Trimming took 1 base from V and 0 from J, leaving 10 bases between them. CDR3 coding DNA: TGTGCCAGCAGCTTAGATCGGGGGCCCTCCTACGAGCAGTACTTC. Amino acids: CASSLDRGPSYEQYF.

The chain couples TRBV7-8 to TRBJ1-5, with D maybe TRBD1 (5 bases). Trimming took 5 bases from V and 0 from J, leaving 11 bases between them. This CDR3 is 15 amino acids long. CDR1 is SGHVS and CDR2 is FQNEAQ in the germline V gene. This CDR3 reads CASSLETASNQPQHF. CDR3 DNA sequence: TGTGCCAGCAGCCTCGAGACAGCTAGCAATCAGCCCCAGCATTTT.

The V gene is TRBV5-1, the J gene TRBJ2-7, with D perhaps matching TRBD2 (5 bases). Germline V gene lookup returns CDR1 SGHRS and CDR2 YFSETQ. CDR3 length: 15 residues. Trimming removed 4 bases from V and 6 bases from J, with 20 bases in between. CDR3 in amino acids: CASSLGGIQMAEQYF. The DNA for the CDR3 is TGCGCCAGCAGCCTCGGAGGCATACAGATGGCCGAGCAGTACTTC.

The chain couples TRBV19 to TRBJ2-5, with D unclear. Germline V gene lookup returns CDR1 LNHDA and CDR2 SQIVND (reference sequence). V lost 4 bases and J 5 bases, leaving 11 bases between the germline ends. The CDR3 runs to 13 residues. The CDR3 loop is CASSTHRSETQYF. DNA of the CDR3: TGTGCCAGTAGTACCCACCGGTCCGAGACCCAGTACTTC.

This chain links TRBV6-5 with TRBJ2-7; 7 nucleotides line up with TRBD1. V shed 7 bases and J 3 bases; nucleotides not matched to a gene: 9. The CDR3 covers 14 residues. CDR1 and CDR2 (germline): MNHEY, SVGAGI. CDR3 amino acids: CASNRQGSDYEQYF. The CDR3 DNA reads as TGTGCCAGCAACCGACAGGGATCGGACTACGAGCAGTACTTC.

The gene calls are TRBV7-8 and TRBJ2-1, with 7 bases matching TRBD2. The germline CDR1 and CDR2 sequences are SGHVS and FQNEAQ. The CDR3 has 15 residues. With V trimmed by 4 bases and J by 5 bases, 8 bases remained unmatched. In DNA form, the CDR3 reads TGTGCCAGCAGCTCCTCCTCTAGCGGACACAATGAGCAGTTCTTC. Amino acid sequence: CASSSSSSGHNEQFF.

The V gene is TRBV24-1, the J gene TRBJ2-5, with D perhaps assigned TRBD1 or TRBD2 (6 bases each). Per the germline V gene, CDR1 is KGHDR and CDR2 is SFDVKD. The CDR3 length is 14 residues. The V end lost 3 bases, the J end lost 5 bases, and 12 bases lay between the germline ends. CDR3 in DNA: TGTGCCACCAGTGATGAAGGGGGGACGGAGACCCAGTACTTC. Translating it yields CATSDEGGTETQYF.